This TCR beta chain is from a study of immune evolution from preneoplasia to lung adenocarcinoma. This clone was picked up one time. Generated by immunoSEQ multiplex PCR, the TCRdb table keeps only in-frame clones and is missing some. The sample consists of 4,000 to 4,500 clones, under 80% of them appearing once. The CDR3 contains 10 residues. After pathologic assessment, macro-dissection selected premalignant or tumor cells for extraction. The sequence derives from a person aged 65-85 years with invasive lung adenocarcinoma. Some clones in this sample may be carry-over from other donors' samples. The chain couples TRBV21-1 to TRBJ1-5. TRBV21-1 is recorded as a pseudogene. The source material was FFPE invasive lung adenocarcinoma tissue. As DNA, the CDR3 is TGTGCCAGCAGCAATCAGCCCCAGCATTTT. As protein: CASSNQPQHF.